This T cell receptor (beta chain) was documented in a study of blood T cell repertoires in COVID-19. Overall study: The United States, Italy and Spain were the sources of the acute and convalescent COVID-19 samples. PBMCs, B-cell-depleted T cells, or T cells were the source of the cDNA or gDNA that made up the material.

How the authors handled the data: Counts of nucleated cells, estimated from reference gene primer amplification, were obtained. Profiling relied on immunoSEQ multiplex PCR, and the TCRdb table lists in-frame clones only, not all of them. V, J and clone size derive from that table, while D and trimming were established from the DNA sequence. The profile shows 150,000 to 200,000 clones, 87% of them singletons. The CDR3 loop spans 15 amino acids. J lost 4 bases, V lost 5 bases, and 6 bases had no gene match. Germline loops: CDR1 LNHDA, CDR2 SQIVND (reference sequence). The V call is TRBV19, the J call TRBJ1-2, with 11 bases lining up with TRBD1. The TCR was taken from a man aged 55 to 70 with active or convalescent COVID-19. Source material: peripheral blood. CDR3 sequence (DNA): TGTGCCAGTAGTTCTCACGGGACAGGGGGCTATGGCTACACCTTC. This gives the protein CASSSHGTGGYGYTF.